This T cell receptor beta chain was retrieved from a study of T cell repertoires in cytomegalovirus infection. Overall study context: TCR beta signatures that were public indicated CMV infection and matching HLA type. Overall study results and limits: In two of eight donors, the top clonotype was HLA-C-restricted CMV-specific.

This clonotype showed up just a few times. What it recognizes is unknown. In TCRdb, the reads were re-called with MiXCR into one record per CDR3 protein. The sample shows around 190,000 distinct CDR3 sequences, 14% of them seen only once. Germline V CDR1 and CDR2: LNHDA, SQIVND (reference sequence). V dropped 6 bases and J dropped 1; count of bases not matched to a gene: 4. The CDR3 length is 15 residues. Sequenced input: PBMCs. This TCR was recovered from a human donor in good health (CMV status not recorded). Some clones in this sample may be carry-over from other donors' samples. The chain has TRBV19 and TRBJ2-5; TRBD2 agrees at 11 bases. CDR3 sequence: CASSVTSGGQETQYF. For the CDR3, the DNA is TGTGCCAGTAGCGTCACTAGCGGGGGCCAAGAGACCCAGTACTTC.